This TCR beta chain was captured in a study of blood T cell repertoires in COVID-19. Background on the study: In each case, the material was cDNA or gDNA derived from T cells, B-cell-depleted T cells, or PBMCs.

With 1 base removed from V and 5 bases from J, the gap between germline ends came to 14 bases. This CDR3 comprises 15 residues. In germline, CDR1 is LGHDT, CDR2 YNNKEL (reference sequence). The method was immunoSEQ multiplex PCR; TCRdb's version includes in-frame clones alone and lacks a portion of them. This table has roughly 250,000 clones, about 89% appearing once. Participants were aged roughly 18 to 90 years from around 26 US areas. Two consecutive negative NP/OP PCR tests, clearance, or resolved symptoms defined Cohort 3 recovery. The chain recombines TRBV3-1 (or the pseudogene TRBV3-2) with TRBJ1-2; TRBD1 is a possible D gene (6 bases). The sequence was obtained from a woman under 30 who had recovered from COVID-19. Sequencing was done on a sample of PBMCs or T cells enriched from blood (not recorded which). The CDR3 here is CASSQGSGTTYGYTF. The CDR3 DNA sequence: TGTGCCAGCAGCCAAGGTTCCGGGACAACTTATGGCTACACCTTC.